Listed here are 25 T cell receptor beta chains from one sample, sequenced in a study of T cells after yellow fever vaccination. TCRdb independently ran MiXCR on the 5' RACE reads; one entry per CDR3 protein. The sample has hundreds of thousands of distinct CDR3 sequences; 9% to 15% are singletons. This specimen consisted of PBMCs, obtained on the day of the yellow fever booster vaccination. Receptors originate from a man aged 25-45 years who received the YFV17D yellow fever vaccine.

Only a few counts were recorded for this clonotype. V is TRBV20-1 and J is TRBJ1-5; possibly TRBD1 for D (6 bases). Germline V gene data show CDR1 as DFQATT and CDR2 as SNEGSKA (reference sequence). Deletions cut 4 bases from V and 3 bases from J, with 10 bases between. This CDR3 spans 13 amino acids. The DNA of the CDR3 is TGCAGTGCTATGGACAGCTACAATCAGCCCCAGCATTTT. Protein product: CSAMDSYNQPQHF.

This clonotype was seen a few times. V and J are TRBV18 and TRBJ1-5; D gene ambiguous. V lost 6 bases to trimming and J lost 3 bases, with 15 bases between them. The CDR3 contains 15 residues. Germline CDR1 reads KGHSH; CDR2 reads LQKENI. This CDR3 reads CASSNEQRLNQPQHF. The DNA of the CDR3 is TGTGCCAGCTCCAATGAACAACGGCTCAATCAGCCCCAGCATTTT. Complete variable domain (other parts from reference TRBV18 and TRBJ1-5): NAGVMQNPRHLVRRRGQEARLRCSPMKGHSHVYWYRQLPEEGLKFMVYLQKENIIDESGMPKERFSAEFPKEGPSILRIQQVVRGDSAAYFCASSNEQRLNQPQHFGDGTRLSIL.

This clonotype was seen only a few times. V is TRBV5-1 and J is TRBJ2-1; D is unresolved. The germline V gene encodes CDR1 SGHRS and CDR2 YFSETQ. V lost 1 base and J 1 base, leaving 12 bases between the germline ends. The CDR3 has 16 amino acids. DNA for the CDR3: TGCGCCAGCAGCTTGCAAGGTTTAGTTTCCTACAATGAGCAGTTCTTC. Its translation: CASSLQGLVSYNEQFF.

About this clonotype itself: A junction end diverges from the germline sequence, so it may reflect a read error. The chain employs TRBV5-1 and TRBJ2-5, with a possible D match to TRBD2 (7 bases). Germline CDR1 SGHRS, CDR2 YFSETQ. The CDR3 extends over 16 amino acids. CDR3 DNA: TGCGCCACCAGCTTGGATGGGGGGGGCCCCACGAAGACCCAGTACTTC. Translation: CATSLDGGGPTKTQYF.

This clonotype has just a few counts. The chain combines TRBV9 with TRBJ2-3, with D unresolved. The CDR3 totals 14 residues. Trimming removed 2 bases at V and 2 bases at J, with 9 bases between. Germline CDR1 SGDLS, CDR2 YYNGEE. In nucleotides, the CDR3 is TGTGCCAGCAGCGTCTCACCGTACACAGATACGCAGTATTTT. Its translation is CASSVSPYTDTQYF.

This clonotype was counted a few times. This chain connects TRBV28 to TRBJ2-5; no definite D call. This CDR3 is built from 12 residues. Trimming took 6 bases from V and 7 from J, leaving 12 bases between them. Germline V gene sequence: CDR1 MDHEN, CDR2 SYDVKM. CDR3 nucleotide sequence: TGTGCCAGCAGACGACACGGCGGGACCCAGTACTTC. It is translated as CASRRHGGTQYF.

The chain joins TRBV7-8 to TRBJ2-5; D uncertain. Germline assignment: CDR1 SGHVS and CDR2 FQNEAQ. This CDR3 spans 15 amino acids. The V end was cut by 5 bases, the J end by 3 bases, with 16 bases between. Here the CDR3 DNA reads TGTGCCAGCAGCATATACTCCGGTGGAGAAGAGACCCAGTACTTC. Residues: CASSIYSGGEETQYF.

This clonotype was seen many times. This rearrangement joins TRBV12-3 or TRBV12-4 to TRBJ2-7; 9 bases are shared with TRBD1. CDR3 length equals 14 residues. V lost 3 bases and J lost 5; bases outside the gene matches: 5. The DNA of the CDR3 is TGTGCCAGCAGTTTCGAGACAGGGGGAGACGAGCAGTACTTC. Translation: CASSFETGGDEQYF.

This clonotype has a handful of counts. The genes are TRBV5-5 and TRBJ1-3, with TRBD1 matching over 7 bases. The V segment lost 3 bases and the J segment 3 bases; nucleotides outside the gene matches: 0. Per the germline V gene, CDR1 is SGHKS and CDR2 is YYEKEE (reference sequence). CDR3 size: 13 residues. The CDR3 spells CASSYRGGNTIYF. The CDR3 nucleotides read TGTGCCAGCAGCTACAGGGGTGGAAACACCATATATTTT.

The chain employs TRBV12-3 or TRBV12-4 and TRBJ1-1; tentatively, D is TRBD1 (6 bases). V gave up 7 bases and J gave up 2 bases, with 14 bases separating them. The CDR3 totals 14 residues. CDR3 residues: CASTKDRYNTEAFF. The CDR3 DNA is TGTGCCAGCACCAAAGACAGGTATAACACTGAAGCTTTCTTT.

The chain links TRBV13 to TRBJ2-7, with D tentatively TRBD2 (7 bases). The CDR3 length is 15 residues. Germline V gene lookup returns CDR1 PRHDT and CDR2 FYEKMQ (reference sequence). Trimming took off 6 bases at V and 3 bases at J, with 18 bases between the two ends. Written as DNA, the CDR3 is TGTGCCAGCAGTTTCATCGGGGGCGGGAGCTACGAGCAGTACTTC. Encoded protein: CASSFIGGGSYEQYF.

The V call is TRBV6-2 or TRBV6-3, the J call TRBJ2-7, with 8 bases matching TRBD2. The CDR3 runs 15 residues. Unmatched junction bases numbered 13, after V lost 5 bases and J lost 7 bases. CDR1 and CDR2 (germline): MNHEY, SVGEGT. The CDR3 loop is CASSPGLAETLEQYF. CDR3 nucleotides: TGTGCCAGCAGTCCTGGACTAGCTGAGACCCTAGAGCAGTACTTC.

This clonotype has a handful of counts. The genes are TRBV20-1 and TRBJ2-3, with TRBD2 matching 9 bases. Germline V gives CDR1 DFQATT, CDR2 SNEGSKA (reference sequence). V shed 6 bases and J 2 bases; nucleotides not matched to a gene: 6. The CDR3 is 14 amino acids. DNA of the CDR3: TGCAGTGCCCCGACTAGCGGAACCACAGATACGCAGTATTTT. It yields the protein CSAPTSGTTDTQYF.

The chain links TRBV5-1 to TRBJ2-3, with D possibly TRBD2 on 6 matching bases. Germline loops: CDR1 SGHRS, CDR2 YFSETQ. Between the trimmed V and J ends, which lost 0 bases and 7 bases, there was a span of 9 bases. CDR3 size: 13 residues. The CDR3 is CASSLEAGYTQYF. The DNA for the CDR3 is TGCGCCAGCAGCTTGGAGGCGGGATATACGCAGTATTTT.

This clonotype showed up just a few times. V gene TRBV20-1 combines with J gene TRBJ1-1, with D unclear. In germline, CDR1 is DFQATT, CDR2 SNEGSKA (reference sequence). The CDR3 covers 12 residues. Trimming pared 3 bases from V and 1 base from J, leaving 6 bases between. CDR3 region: CSASTRNTEAFF. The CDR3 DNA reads TGCAGTGCTAGTACAAGGAACACTGAAGCTTTCTTT.

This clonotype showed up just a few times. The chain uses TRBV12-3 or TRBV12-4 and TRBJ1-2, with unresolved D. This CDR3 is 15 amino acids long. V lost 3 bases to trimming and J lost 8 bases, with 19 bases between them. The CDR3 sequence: CASSLMREANDGYTF. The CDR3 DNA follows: TGTGCCAGCAGTTTGATGCGTGAGGCCAACGACGGCTACACCTTC.

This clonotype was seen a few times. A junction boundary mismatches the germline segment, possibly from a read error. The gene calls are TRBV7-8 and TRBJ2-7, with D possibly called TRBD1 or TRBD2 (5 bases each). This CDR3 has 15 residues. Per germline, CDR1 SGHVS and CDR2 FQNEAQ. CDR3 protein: CASSLAHRSYYEQYF. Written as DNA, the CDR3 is TGTGCCAGCAGCCTAGCCCACAGGTCGTACTACGAGCAGTACTTC.

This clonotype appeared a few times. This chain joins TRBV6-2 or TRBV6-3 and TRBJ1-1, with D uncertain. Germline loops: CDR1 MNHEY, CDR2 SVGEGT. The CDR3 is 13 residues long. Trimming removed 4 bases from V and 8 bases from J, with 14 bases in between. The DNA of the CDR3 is TGTGCCAGCAGTTTTTCCCGAGACTACGAAGCTTTCTTT. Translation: CASSFSRDYEAFF.

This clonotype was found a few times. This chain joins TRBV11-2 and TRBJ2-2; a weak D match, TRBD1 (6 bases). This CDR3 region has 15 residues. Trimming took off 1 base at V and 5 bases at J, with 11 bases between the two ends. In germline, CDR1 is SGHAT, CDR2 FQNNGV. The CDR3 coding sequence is TGTGCCAGCAGCTTAGTACAGGGTAGAACCGGGGAGCTGTTTTTT. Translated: CASSLVQGRTGELFF.

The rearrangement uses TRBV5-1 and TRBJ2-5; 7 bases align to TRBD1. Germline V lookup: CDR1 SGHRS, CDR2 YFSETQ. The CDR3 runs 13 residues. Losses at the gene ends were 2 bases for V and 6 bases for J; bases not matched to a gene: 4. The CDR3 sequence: CASSFEGAKTQYF. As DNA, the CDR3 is TGCGCCAGCAGCTTCGAGGGGGCGAAGACCCAGTACTTC.

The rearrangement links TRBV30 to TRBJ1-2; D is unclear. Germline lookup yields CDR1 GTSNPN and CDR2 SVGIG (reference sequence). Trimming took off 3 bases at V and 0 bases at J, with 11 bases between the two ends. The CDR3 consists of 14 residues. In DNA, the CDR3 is TGTGCCTGGAGCGTGGGCAACGCTAACTATGGCTACACCTTC. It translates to CAWSVGNANYGYTF. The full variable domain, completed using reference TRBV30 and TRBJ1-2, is SQTIHQWPATLVQPVGSPLSLECTVEGTSNPNLYWYRQAAGRGLQLLFYSVGIGQISSEVPQNLSASRPQDRQFILSSKKLLLSDSGFYLCAWSVGNANYGYTFGSGTRLTVV.

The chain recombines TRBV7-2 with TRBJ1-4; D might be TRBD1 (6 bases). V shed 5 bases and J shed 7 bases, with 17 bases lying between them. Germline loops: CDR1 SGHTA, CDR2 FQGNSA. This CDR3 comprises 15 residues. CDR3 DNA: TGTGCCAGCAGCGTCTTCAGGGGATCGAGTGAAAAACTGTTTTTT. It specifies CASSVFRGSSEKLFF.

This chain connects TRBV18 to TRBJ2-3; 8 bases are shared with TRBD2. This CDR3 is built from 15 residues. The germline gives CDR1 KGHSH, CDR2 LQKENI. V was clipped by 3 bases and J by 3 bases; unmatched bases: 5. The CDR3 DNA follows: TGTGCCAGCTCACCGGGACTAGTCAAAACAGATACGCAGTATTTT. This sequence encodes CASSPGLVKTDTQYF. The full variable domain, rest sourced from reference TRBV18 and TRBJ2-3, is NAGVMQNPRHLVRRRGQEARLRCSPMKGHSHVYWYRQLPEEGLKFMVYLQKENIIDESGMPKERFSAEFPKEGPSILRIQQVVRGDSAAYFCASSPGLVKTDTQYFGPGTRLTVL.

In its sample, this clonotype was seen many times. The CDR3 loop reads CASRGLPNEQFF. The DNA of the CDR3 is TGTGCCAGCAGGGGACTACCCAATGAGCAGTTCTTC. The chain recombines TRBV6-5 with TRBJ2-1; TRBD2 matches at 7 bases. Unmatched junction bases numbered 2, after V lost 6 bases and J lost 6 bases. The CDR3 is 12 amino acids. The germline V gene has CDR1 MNHEY and CDR2 SVGAGI.

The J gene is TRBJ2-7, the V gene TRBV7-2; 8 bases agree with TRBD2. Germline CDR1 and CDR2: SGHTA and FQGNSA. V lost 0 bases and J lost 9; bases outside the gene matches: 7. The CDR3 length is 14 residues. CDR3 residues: CASSLADGREGQYF. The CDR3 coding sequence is TGTGCCAGCAGCTTAGCCGACGGGAGGGAAGGGCAGTACTTC.